One sample yielded the 17 T cell receptor beta chains listed below, sequenced in a study of Ad26.COV2.S vaccination and SARS-CoV-2 variants. Produced via immunoSEQ multiplex PCR; TCRdb's table is partial and in-frame only. The sample lists approximately 400,000 clones, 92% occurring once. The source material was peripheral blood, sampled after recovery from COVID-19. The source of these receptors is a human donor who had recovered from COVID-19.

The rearrangement links TRBV4-1 to TRBJ1-2, with 7 positions matching TRBD1. V shed 3 bases, J shed 7 bases, and the junction held 5 bases outside the gene matches. Germline loops: CDR1 MGHRA, CDR2 YSYEKL. The CDR3 extends over 13 amino acids. The CDR3 DNA sequence: TGCGCCAGCAGCCATGCTCCAGGGGGTGGCTACACCTTC. It specifies CASSHAPGGGYTF.

The rearrangement links TRBV10-2 to TRBJ1-5, with D unresolved. V lost 7 bases and J 3 bases, leaving 10 bases between the germline ends. The CDR3 is 13 residues long. The germline gives CDR1 WSHSY, CDR2 SAAADI. CDR3 amino acids: CASKDGFNQPQHF. CDR3 coding DNA: TGCGCCAGCAAAGACGGATTCAATCAGCCCCAGCATTTT.

V and J are TRBV4-1 and TRBJ1-1; D possibly corresponds to TRBD1 (5 bases). The CDR3 is 17 amino acids. Between the trimmed V and J ends, which lost 2 bases and 4 bases, there was a span of 20 bases. CDR1 is MGHRA, CDR2 YSYEKL, per germline. The CDR3 spells CASSQPLVRGPGTEAFF. The CDR3 DNA is TGCGCCAGCAGCCAACCCCTGGTGCGGGGCCCGGGCACTGAAGCTTTCTTT.

The chain uses TRBV6-5 and TRBJ2-2; 9 bases map to TRBD2. This CDR3 is 15 amino acids long. The ends lost 5 bases at V and 3 bases at J; junction bases unmatched: 4. Per germline, CDR1 MNHEY and CDR2 SVGAGI. The CDR3 nucleotides read TGTGCCAGCAGTCCGGGACTAGCTTACACCGGGGAGCTGTTTTTT. This translates into CASSPGLAYTGELFF.

The CDR3 here is CASSRGGEGAEAFF. CDR3 coding DNA: TGCGCCAGCTCCCGGGGGGGGGAGGGAGCTGAAGCTTTCTTT. This sequence joins TRBV10-2 and TRBJ1-1, with D possibly TRBD1 on 5 matching bases. The V end lost 8 bases, the J end lost 6 bases, and 19 bases lay between the germline ends. The CDR3 is 14 residues long. Germline loops: CDR1 WSHSY, CDR2 SAAADI.

The chain combines TRBV6-5 with TRBJ2-5; the D is unclear. V shed 10 bases and J shed 1 base, with 10 bases lying between them. Germline assignment: CDR1 MNHEY and CDR2 SVGAGI. This CDR3 contains 12 residues. Here the CDR3 DNA reads TGTGCCACCATCCGCTCCCAAGAGACCCAGTACTTC. Amino acids: CATIRSQETQYF.

The J gene is TRBJ1-2, the V gene TRBV19; 7 bases align to TRBD1. The V gene's germline CDR1 is LNHDA and CDR2 SQIVND (reference sequence). The CDR3 has 15 amino acids. V trimming: 5 bases; J trimming: 1 base; junction bases outside the gene matches: 7. The CDR3 here is CASSVAGTDNYGYTF. In DNA, the CDR3 is TGTGCCAGTAGTGTAGCCGGGACAGATAACTATGGCTACACCTTC.

The rearrangement joins TRBV11-2 to TRBJ2-2; 8 bases agree with TRBD2. After removal of 6 bases from V and 2 bases from J, the junction contained 11 bases not matched to a gene. CDR1 is SGHAT and CDR2 is FQNNGV in the germline V gene. This CDR3 is built from 17 residues. This CDR3 reads CASRSLRRGENTGELFF. DNA of the CDR3: TGTGCCAGCAGGTCTTTGAGGCGGGGGGAAAACACCGGGGAGCTGTTTTTT.

V is TRBV19 and J is TRBJ2-3; D is perhaps TRBD1 or TRBD2 (6 bases each). This CDR3 has 16 amino acids. Trimming took 4 bases from V and 2 from J, leaving 16 bases between them. The germline V gene encodes CDR1 LNHDA and CDR2 SQIVND (reference sequence). The DNA for the CDR3 is TGTGCCAGTAGTAAACGGGGGCAGGTGGACACAGATACGCAGTATTTT. Amino acid sequence: CASSKRGQVDTDTQYF.

The chain links TRBV19 to TRBJ1-1; D is uncertain. Trimming took 5 bases from V and 5 from J, leaving 15 bases between them. This CDR3 has 14 amino acids. Germline-derived CDR1 and CDR2 are LNHDA and SQIVND (reference sequence). CDR3: CASSPRRGETEAFF. CDR3 DNA: TGTGCCAGTAGTCCCCGGCGGGGTGAGACTGAAGCTTTCTTT.

In its sample, this clone was seen once. The chain has TRBV7-9 and TRBJ2-2; the match to TRBD2 covers 11 bases. Unmatched junction bases numbered 8, after V lost 5 bases and J lost 3 bases. The germline gives CDR1 SEHNR, CDR2 FQNEAQ (reference sequence). CDR3 length: 17 amino acids. The CDR3 region is CASSGLAGGLHTGELFF. The CDR3 DNA sequence: TGTGCCAGCAGCGGATTAGCGGGGGGGCTCCACACCGGGGAGCTGTTTTTT.

This clone was picked up a small number of times. The CDR3 DNA is TGTGCCAGCAGCCAATTGGGACTAGCGGGGGGCCAAGAGACCCAGTACTTC. It codes for CASSQLGLAGGQETQYF. V and J are TRBV3-1 (or the pseudogene TRBV3-2) and TRBJ2-5; TRBD2 matches 15 bases. J lost 1 base, V lost 2 bases, and 2 bases had no gene match. Germline loops: CDR1 LGHDT, CDR2 YNNKEL (reference sequence). The length of the CDR3 is 17 residues.

This chain links TRBV5-1 with TRBJ1-6, with unresolved D. The CDR3 loop spans 16 amino acids. V lost 3 bases to trimming and J lost 3 bases, with 13 bases between them. Germline V CDR1 and CDR2: SGHRS, YFSETQ. The CDR3 region is CASSSENGSYNSPLHF. For the CDR3, the DNA is TGCGCCAGCAGCTCCGAGAATGGGAGCTATAATTCACCCCTCCACTTT.

This chain joins TRBV6-2 or TRBV6-3 and TRBJ2-1, with D tentatively TRBD1 or TRBD2 (6 bases each). Germline loops: CDR1 MNHEY, CDR2 SVGEGT. Trimming took off 2 bases at V and 1 base at J, with 12 bases between the two ends. The CDR3 spans 16 residues. DNA for the CDR3: TGTGCCAGCAGTTACGGTCGGGGGCTTTCCTACAATGAGCAGTTCTTC. It is translated as CASSYGRGLSYNEQFF.

This sequence joins TRBV2 and TRBJ1-4; D unresolved. The germline gives CDR1 SNHLY, CDR2 FYNNEI. The ends were cut back, 6 bases at V and 4 bases at J, with 12 bases in the middle. The CDR3 is made up of 14 amino acids. DNA of the CDR3: TGTGCCAGCAGGATGGACCGAGATAATGAAAAACTGTTTTTT. As protein: CASRMDRDNEKLFF.

The gene calls are TRBV4-1 and TRBJ2-1; TRBD1 matches 7 bases. This CDR3 has 15 residues. Per germline, CDR1 MGHRA and CDR2 YSYEKL. Trimming cost V 2 bases and J 5 bases; bases outside gene matches: 6. CDR3 amino acids: CASSQPGTVNNEQFF. In DNA, the CDR3 is TGCGCCAGCAGCCAACCCGGGACAGTAAACAATGAGCAGTTCTTC.

Remarks on this clone: Other DNA sequences in this sample translate to the same CDR3. This sequence joins TRBV9 and TRBJ2-1; weak D call: TRBD1 (6 bases). This CDR3 has 15 amino acids. V was clipped by 0 bases and J by 4 bases, with 11 bases between them. CDR1 SGDLS and CDR2 YYNGEE come from the germline V gene. DNA of the CDR3: TGTGCCAGCAGCGTAGTAGGGGGATCGTACAATGAGCAGTTCTTC. Protein: CASSVVGGSYNEQFF.